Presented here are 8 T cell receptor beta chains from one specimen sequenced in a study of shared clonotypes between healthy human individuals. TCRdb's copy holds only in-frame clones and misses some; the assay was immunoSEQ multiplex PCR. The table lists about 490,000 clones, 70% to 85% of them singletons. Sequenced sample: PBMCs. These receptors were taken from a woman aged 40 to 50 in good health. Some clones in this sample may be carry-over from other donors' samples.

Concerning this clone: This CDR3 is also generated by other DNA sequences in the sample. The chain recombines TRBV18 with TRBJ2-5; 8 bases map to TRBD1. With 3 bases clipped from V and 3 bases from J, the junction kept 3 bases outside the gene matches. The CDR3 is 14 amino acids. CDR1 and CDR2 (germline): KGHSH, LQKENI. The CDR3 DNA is TGTGCCAGCTCACCTGGGACAGGAGAAGAGACCCAGTACTTC. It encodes CASSPGTGEETQYF.

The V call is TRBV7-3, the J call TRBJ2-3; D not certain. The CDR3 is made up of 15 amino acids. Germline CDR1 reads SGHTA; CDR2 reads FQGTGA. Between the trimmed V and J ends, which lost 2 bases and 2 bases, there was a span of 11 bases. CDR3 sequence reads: CASSLGLLDTDTQYF. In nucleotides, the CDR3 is TGTGCCAGCAGCTTAGGGCTGTTAGACACAGATACGCAGTATTTT.

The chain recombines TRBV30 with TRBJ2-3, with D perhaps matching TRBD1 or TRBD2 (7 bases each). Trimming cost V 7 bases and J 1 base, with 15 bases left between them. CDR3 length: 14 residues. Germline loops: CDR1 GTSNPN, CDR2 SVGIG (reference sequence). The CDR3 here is CALTGEGGTDTQYF. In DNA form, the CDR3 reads TGTGCCTTAACAGGGGAGGGGGGCACAGATACGCAGTATTTT.

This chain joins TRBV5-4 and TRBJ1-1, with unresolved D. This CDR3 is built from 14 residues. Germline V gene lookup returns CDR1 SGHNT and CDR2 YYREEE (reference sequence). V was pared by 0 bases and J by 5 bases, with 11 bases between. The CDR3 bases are TGTGCCAGCAGCTTGGAAGTTGCGGGGACTGAAGCTTTCTTT. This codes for CASSLEVAGTEAFF.

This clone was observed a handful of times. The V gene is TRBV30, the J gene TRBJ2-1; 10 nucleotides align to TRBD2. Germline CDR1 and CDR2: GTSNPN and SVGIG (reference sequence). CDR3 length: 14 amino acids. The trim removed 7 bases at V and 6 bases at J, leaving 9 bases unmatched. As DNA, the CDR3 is TGTGCCTCCGAGGCTAGCGGGGGCGGCAATGAGCAGTTCTTC. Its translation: CASEASGGGNEQFF.

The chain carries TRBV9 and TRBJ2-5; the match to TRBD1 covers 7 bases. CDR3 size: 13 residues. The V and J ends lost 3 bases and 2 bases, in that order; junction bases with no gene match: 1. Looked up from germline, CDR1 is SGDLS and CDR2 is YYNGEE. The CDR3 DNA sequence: TGTGCCAGCAGCGGGGGACAGCAAGAGACCCAGTACTTC. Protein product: CASSGGQQETQYF.

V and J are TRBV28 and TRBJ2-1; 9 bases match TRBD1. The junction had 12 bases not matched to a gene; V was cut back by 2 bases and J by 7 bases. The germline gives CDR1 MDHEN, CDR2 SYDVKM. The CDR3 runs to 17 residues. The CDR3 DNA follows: TGTGCCAGCAGTTTAGGGTCGACAGGGGGGTTCGGGAATGAGCAGTTCTTC. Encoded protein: CASSLGSTGGFGNEQFF.

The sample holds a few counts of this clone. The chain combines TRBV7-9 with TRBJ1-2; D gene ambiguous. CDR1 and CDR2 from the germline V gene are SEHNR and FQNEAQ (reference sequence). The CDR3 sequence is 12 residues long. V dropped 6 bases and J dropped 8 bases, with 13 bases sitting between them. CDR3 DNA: TGTGCCAGCAGGGAAGCGCTTGTCGGCTACACCTTC. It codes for CASREALVGYTF.